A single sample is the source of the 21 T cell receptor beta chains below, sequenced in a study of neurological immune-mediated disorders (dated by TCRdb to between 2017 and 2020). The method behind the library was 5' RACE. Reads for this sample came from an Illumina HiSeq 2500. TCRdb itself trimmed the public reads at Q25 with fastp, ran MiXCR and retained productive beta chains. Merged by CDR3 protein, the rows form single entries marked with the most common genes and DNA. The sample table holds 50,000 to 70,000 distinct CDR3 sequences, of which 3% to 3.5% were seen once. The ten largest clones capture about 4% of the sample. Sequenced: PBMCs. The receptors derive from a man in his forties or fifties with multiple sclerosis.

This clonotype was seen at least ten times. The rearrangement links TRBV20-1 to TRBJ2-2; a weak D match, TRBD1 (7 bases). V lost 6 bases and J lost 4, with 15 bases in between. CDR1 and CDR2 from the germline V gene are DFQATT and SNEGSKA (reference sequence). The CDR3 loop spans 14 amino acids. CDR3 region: CSALTGEVTGELFF. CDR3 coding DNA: TGCAGTGCCCTTACAGGGGAGGTCACCGGGGAGCTGTTTTTT.

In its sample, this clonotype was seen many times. The CDR3 is CSASPGAGGITEAFF. CDR3 nucleotide sequence: TGCAGTGCTAGTCCCGGGGCAGGGGGTATCACTGAAGCTTTCTTT. The rearrangement joins TRBV20-1 to TRBJ1-1; 7 nucleotides match TRBD1. The ends lost 3 bases at V and 4 bases at J; junction bases unmatched: 11. The CDR3 sequence is 15 residues long. Per germline, CDR1 DFQATT and CDR2 SNEGSKA (reference sequence).

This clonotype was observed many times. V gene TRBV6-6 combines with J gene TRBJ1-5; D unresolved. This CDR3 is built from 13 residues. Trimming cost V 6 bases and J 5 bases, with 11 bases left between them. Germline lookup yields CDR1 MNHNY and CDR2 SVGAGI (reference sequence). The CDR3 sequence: CASRAVLDQPQHF. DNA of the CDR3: TGTGCCAGCAGGGCGGTTTTGGATCAGCCCCAGCATTTT.

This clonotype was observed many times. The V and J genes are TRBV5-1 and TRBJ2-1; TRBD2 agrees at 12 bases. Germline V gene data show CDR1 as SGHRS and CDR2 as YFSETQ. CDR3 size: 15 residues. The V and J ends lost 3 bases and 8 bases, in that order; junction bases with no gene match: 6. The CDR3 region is CASSSGLAGIHEQFF. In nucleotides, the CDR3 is TGCGCCAGCAGCTCAGGACTAGCGGGAATCCATGAGCAGTTCTTC. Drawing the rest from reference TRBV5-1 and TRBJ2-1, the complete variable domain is KAGVTQTPRYLIKTRGQQVTLSCSPISGHRSVSWYQQTPGQGLQFLFEYFSETQRNKGNFPGRFSGRQFSNSRSEMNVSTLELGDSALYLCASSSGLAGIHEQFFGPGTRLTVL.

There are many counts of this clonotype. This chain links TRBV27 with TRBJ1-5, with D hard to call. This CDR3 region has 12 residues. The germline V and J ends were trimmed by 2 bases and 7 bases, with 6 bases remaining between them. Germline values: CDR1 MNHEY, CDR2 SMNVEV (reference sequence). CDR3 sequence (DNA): TGTGCCAGCAGTTTAGTGGGACAGCCCCAGCATTTT. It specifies CASSLVGQPQHF.

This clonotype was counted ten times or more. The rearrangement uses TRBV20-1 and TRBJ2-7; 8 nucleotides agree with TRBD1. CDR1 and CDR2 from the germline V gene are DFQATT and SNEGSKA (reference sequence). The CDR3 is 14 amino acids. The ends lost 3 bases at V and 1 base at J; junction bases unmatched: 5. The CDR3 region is CSASPDRESYEQYF. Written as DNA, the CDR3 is TGCAGTGCTAGCCCGGACAGGGAATCCTACGAGCAGTACTTC.

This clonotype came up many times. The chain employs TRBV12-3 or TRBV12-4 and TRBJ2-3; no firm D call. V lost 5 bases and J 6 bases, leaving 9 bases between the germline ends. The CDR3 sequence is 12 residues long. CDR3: CASSGMGDTQYF. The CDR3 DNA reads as TGTGCCAGCAGTGGGATGGGCGATACGCAGTATTTT.

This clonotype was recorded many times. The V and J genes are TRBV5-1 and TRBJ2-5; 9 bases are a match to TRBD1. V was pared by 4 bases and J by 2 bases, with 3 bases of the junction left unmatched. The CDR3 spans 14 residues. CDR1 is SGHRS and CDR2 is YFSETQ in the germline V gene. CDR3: CASSHGTGQETQYF. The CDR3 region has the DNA TGCGCCAGCAGCCATGGGACAGGGCAAGAGACCCAGTACTTC.

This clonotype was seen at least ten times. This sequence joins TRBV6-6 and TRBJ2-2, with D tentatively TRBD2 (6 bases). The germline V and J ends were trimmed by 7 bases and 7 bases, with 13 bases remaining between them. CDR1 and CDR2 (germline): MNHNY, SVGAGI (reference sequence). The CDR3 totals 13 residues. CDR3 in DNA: TGTGCCAGCAACAACCGGGGGTTCGGGGAGCTGTTTTTT. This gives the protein CASNNRGFGELFF.

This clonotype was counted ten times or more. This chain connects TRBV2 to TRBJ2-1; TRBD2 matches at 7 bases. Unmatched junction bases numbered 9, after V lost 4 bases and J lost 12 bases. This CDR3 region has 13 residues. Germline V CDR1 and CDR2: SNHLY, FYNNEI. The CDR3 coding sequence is TGTGCCAGCAGTGGAGGGACTAACACAGTGCAGTTCTTC. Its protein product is CASSGGTNTVQFF.

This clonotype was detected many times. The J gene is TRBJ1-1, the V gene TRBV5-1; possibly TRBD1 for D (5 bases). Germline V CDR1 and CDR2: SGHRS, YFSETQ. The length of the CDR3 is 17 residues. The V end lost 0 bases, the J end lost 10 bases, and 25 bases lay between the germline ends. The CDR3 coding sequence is TGCGCCAGCAGCTTGGAGCCCCCTGGACTTTCAAAAGGGGCAGCTTTCTTT. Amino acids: CASSLEPPGLSKGAAFF.

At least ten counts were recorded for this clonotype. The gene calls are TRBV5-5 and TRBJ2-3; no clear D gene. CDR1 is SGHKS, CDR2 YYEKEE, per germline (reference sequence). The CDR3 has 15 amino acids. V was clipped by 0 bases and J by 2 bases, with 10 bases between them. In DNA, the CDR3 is TGTGCCAGCAGCTTGGACCGGGCCCTCACAGATACGCAGTATTTT. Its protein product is CASSLDRALTDTQYF.

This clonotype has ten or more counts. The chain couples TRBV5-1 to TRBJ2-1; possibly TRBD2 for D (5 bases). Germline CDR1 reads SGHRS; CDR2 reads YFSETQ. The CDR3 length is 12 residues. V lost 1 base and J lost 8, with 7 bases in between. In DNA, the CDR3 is TGCGCCAGCAGCTTGATGAGGGATGAGCAGTTCTTC. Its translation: CASSLMRDEQFF.

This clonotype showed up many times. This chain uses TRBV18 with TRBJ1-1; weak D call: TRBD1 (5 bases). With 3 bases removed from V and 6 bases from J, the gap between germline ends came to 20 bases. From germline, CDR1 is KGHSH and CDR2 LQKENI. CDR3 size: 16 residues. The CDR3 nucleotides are TGTGCCAGCTCACCTGTTTGGGGGAGGGCTTTGGCTGAAGCTTTCTTT. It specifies CASSPVWGRALAEAFF.

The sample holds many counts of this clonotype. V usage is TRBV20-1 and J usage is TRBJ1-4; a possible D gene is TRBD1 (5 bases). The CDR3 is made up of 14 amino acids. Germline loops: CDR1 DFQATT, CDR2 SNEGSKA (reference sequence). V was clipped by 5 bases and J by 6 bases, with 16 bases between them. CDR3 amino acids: CSAGRAGSDEKLFF. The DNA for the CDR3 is TGCAGTGCTGGGAGAGCAGGGAGTGATGAAAAACTGTTTTTT.

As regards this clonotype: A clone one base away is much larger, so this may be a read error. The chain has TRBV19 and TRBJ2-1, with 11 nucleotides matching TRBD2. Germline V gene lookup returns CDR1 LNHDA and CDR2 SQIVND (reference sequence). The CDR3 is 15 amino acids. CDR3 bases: TGTGTCAGTACCCATCCTCTAGCGGGAGGTACTGAGCAGTTCTTC. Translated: CVSTHPLAGGTEQFF.

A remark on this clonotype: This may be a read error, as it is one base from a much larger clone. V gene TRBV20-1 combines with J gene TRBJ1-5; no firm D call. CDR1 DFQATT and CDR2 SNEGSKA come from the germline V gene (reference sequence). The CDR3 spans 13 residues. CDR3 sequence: CSARVAKTQHQHF. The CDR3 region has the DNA TGCAGTGCTAGAGTAGCCAAAACGCAGCACCAGCATTTT.

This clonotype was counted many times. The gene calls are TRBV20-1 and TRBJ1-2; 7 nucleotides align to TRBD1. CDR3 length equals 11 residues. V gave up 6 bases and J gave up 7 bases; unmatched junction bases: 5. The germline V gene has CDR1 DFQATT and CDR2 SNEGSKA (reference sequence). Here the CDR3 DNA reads TGCAGTGCGGGACGACAGGGTGGCTACACCTTC. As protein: CSAGRQGGYTF.

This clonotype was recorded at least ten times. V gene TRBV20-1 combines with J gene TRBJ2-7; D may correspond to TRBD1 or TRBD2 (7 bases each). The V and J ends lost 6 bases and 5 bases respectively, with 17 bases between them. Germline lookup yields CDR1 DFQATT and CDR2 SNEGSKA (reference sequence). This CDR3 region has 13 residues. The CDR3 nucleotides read TGCAGTGCCACTAAGGGGGCGGGGGACGAGCAGTACTTC. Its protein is CSATKGAGDEQYF.

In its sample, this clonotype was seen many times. CDR3 amino acids: CATSYRAGDLHF. DNA of the CDR3: TGTGCCACCAGCTATAGGGCGGGGGACCTCCACTTT. The V and J genes are TRBV15 and TRBJ1-6; TRBD1 is a possible D gene (5 bases). The germline V and J ends were trimmed by 5 bases and 15 bases, with 14 bases remaining between them. Germline V lookup: CDR1 LNHNV, CDR2 YYDKDF (reference sequence). The CDR3 sequence is 12 residues long.

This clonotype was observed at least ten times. This CDR3 reads CASSVGGVSTDTQYF. CDR3 in DNA: TGTGCCAGCAGCGTCGGCGGGGTCAGCACAGATACGCAGTATTTT. This chain joins TRBV9 and TRBJ2-3, with D possibly matching TRBD2 (6 bases). The CDR3 is made up of 15 amino acids. CDR1 is SGDLS, CDR2 YYNGEE, per germline. Trimming shortened V by 2 bases and J by 0 bases, and 10 bases separated the two germline ends. Supplemented by reference TRBV9 and TRBJ2-3, the full variable domain reads DSGVTQTPKHLITATGQRVTLRCSPRSGDLSVYWYQQSLDQGLQFLIQYYNGEERAKGNILERFSAQQFPDLHSELNLSSLELGDSALYFCASSVGGVSTDTQYFGPGTRLTVL.